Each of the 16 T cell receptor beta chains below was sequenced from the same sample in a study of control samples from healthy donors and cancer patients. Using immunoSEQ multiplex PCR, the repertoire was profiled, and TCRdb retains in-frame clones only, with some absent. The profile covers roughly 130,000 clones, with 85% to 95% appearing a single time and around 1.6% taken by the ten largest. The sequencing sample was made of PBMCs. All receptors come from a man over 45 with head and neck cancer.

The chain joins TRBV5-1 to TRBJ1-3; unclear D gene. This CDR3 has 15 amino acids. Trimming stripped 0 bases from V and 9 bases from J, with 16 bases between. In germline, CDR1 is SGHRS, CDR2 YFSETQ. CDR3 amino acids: CASSLAAAEAGTIYF. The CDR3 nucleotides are TGCGCCAGCAGCTTGGCGGCAGCTGAAGCAGGCACCATATATTTT.

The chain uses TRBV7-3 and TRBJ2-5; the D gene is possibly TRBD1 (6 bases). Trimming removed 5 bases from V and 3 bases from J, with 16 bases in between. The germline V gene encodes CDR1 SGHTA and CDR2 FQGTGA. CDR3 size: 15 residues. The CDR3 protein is CASSLRGGRKETQYF. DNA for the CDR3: TGTGCCAGCAGCCTTAGAGGGGGACGAAAAGAGACCCAGTACTTC.

In nucleotides, the CDR3 is TGCGCCAGCAGCCAAGGTACAGGGCTCACTGAAGCTTTCTTT. Translation gives CASSQGTGLTEAFF. V and J are TRBV4-3 and TRBJ1-1, with D maybe TRBD1 (6 bases). The CDR3 sequence is 14 residues long. Germline V gives CDR1 LGHNA, CDR2 YSLEER. Trimming pared 1 base from V and 4 bases from J, leaving 10 bases between.

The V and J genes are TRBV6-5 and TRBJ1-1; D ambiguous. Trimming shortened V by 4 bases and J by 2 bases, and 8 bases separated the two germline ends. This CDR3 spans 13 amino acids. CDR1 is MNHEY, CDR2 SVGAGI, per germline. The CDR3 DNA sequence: TGTGCCAGCAGTTCGTCAGCAAACACTGAAGCTTTCTTT. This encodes CASSSSANTEAFF.

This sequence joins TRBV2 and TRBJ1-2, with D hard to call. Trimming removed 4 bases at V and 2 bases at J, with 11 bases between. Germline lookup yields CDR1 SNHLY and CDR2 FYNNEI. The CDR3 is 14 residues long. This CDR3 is CASSVSTRNYGYTF. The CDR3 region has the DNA TGTGCCAGCAGTGTTAGCACAAGAAACTATGGCTACACCTTC.

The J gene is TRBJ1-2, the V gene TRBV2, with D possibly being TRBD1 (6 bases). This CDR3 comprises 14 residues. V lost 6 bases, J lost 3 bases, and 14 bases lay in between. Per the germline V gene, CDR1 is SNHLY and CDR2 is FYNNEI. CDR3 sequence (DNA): TGTGCCAGCAGGCGAGGGACAACGGACTATGGCTACACCTTC. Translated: CASRRGTTDYGYTF.

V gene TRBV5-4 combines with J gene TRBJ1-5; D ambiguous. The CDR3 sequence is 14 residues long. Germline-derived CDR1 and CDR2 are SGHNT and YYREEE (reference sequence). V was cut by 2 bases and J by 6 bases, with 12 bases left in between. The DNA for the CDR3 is TGTGCCAGCAGCTTTGCGGGGAGAGGTCAGCCCCAGCATTTT. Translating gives CASSFAGRGQPQHF.

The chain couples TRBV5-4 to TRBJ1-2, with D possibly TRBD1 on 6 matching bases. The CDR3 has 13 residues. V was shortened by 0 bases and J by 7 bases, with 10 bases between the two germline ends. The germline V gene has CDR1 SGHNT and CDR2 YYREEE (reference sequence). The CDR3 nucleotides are TGTGCCAGCAGCTTGGACAGGGTGGCTGGCTACACCTTC. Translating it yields CASSLDRVAGYTF.

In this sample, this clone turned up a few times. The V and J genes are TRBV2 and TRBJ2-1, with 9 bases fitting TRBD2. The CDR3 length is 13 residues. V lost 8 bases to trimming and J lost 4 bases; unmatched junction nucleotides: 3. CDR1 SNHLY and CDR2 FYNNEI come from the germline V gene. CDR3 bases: TGTGCCAGCGGGACTAGCATTTACAATGAGCAGTTCTTC. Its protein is CASGTSIYNEQFF. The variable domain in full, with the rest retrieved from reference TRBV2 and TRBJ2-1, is EPEVTQTPSHQVTQMGQEVILRCVPISNHLYFYWYRQILGQKVEFLVSFYNNEISEKSEIFDDQFSVERPDGSNFTLKIRSTKLEDSAMYFCASGTSIYNEQFFGPGTRLTVL.

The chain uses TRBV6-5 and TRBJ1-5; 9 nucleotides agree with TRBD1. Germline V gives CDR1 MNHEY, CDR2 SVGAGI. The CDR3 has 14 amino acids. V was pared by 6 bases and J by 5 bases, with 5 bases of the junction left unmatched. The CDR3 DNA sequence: TGTGCCAGCAGCCCGGGACAGGGCCATCAGCCCCAGCATTTT. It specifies CASSPGQGHQPQHF.

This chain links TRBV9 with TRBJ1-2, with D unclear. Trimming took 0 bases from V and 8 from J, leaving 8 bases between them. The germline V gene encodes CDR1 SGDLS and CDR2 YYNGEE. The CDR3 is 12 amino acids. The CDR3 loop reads CASSVVYEGYTF. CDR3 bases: TGTGCCAGCAGCGTAGTATATGAAGGCTACACCTTC.

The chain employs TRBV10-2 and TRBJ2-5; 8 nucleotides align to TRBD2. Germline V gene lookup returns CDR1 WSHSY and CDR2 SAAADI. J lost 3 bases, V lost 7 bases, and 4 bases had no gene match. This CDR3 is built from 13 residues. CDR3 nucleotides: TGCGCCAGCAAGTATAGCGGGGAAGAGACCCAGTACTTC. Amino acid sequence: CASKYSGEETQYF.

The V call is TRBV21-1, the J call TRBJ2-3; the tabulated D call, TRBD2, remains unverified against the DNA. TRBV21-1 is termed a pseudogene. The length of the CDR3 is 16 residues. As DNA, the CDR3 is TGTGCCAGCAGCAAAGTACTCCATCGGGACTTTCTCCTGCAGTATTTT. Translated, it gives CASSKVLHRDFLLQYF.

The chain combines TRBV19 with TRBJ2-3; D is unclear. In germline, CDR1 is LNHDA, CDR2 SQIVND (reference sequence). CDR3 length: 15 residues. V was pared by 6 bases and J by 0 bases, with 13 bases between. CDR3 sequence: CASRILDSSTDTQYF. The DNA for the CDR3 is TGTGCCAGTAGGATCCTCGATTCTAGCACAGATACGCAGTATTTT.

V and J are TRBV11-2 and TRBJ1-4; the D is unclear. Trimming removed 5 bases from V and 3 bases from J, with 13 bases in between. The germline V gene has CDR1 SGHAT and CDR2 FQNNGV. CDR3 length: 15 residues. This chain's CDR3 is CASSTYGQANEKLFF. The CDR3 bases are TGTGCCAGCAGCACTTATGGCCAGGCTAATGAAAAACTGTTTTTT.

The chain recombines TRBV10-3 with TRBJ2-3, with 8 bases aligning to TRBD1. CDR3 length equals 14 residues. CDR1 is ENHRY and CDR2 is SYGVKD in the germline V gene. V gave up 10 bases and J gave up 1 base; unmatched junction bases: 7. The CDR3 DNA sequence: TGTGCCACCAAGGACAGGGCTGGCACAGATACGCAGTATTTT. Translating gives CATKDRAGTDTQYF.